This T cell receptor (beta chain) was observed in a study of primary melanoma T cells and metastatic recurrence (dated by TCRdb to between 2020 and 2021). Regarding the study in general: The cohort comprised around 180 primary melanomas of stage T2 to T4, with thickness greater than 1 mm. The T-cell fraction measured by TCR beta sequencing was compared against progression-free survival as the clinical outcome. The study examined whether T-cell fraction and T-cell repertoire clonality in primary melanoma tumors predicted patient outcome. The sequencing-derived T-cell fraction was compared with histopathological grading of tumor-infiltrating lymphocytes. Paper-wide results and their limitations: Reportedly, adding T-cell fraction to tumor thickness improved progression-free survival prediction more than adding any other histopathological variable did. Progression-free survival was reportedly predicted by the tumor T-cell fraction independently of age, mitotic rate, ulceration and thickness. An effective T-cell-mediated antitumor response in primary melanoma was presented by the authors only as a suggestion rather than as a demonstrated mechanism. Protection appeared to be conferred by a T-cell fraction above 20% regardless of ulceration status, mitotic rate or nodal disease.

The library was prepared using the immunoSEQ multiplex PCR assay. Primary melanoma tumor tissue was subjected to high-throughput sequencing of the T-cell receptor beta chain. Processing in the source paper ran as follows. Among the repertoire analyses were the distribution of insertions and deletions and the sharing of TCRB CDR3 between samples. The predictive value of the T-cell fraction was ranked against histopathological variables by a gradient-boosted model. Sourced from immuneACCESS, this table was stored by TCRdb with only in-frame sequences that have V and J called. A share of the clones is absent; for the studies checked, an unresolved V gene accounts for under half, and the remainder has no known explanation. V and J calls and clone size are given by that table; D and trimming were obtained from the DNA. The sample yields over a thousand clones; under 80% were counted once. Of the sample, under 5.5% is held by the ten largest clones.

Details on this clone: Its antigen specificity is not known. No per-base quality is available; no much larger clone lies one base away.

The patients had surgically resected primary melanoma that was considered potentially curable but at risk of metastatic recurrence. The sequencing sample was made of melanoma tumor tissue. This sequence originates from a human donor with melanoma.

At the DNA level, the sequence is TGTGCCAGCAGCTTAGCGCCGGGACAGGGAGGAACCGGGGAGCTGTTTTTT. It specifies CASSLAPGQGGTGELFF. This chain is built from TRBV11-1 and TRBJ2-2; the junction holds 9 bases that match TRBD1. The germline V gene encodes CDR1 SGHAT and CDR2 FQDESV (reference sequence). Germline trimming amounts to 0 bases on V and 5 bases on J, with 7 as the count of junction bases outside the gene matches. The CDR3 runs 17 amino acids, cysteine and phenylalanine included. The only DNA kept is the CDR3, 51 bases in frame from the first base.